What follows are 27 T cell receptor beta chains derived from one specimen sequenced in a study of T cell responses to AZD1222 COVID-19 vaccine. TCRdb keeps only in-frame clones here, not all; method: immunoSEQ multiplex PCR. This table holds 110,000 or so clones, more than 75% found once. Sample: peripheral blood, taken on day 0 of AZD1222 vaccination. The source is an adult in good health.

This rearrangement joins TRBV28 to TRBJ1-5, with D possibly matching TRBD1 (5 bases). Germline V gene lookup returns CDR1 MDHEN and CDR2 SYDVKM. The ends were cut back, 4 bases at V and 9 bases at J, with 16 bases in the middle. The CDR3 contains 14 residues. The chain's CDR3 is CASSSGDGRGPQHF. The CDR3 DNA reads TGTGCCAGCAGTTCCGGGGACGGGCGGGGGCCCCAGCATTTT.

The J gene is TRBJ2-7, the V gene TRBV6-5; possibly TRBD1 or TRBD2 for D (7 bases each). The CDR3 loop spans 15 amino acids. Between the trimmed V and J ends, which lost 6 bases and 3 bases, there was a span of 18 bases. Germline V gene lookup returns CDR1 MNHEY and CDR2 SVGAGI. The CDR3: CASSRGGLPDYEQYF. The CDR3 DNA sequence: TGTGCCAGCAGCAGGGGGGGCCTACCCGACTACGAGCAGTACTTC.

CDR3 in amino acids: CASSATFNTEAFF. The CDR3, as DNA: TGTGCCAGCAGTGCGACCTTTAACACTGAAGCTTTCTTT. The V gene is TRBV6-4, the J gene TRBJ1-1; D unresolved. The CDR3 loop spans 13 amino acids. With 4 bases removed from V and 2 bases from J, the gap between germline ends came to 8 bases. The germline CDR1 and CDR2 sequences are MRHNA and SNTAGT.

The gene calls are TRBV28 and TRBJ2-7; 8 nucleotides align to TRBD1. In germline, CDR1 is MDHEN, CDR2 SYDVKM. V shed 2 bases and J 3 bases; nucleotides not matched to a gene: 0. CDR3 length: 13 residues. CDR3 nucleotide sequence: TGTGCCAGCAGTTTAACAGGGGGCTACGAGCAGTACTTC. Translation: CASSLTGGYEQYF.

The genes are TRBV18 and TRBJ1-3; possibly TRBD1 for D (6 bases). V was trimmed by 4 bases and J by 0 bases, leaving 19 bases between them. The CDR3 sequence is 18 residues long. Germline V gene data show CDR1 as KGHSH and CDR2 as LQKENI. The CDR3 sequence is CASSLQDSSAGSGNTIYF. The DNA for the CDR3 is TGTGCCAGCTCACTTCAGGACAGCTCGGCGGGCTCTGGAAACACCATATATTTT.

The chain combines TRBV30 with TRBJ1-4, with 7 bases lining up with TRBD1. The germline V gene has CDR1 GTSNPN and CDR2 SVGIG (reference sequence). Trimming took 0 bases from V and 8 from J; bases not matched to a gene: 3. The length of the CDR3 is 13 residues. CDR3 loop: CAWSVLQGEKLFF. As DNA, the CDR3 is TGTGCCTGGAGTGTTCTACAGGGGGAAAAACTGTTTTTT.

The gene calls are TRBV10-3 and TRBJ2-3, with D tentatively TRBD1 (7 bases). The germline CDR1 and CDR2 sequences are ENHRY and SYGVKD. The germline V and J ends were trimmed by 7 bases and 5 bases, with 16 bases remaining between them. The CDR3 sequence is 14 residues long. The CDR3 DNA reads TGTGCCATCACCGGGACTGCAGGGGGAGATACGCAGTATTTT. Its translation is CAITGTAGGDTQYF.

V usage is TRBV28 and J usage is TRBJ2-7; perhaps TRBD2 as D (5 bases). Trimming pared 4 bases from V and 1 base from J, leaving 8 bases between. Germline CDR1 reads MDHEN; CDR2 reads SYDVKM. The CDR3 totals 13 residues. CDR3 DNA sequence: TGTGCCAGCAGTTACGGGGTTTCCTACGAGCAGTACTTC. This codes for CASSYGVSYEQYF.

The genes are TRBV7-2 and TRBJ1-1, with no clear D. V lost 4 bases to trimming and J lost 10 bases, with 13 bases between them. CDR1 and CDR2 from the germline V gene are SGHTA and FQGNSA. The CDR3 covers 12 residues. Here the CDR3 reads CASSSTGIGAFF. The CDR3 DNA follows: TGTGCCAGCAGCTCAACGGGGATAGGAGCTTTCTTT.

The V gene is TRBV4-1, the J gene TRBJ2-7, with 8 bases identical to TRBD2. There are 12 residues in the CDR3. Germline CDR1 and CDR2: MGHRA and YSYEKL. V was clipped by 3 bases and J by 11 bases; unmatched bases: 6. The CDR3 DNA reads TGCGCCAGCAGCCAGGGGACTAGTCAAAAGTACTTC. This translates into CASSQGTSQKYF.

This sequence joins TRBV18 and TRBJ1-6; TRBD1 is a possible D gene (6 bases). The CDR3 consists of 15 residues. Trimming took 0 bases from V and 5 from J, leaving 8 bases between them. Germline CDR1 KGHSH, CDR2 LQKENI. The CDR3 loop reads CASSPPGQNNSPLHF. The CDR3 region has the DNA TGTGCCAGCTCACCACCGGGACAAAATAATTCACCCCTCCACTTT. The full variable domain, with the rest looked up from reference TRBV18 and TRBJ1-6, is NAGVMQNPRHLVRRRGQEARLRCSPMKGHSHVYWYRQLPEEGLKFMVYLQKENIIDESGMPKERFSAEFPKEGPSILRIQQVVRGDSAAYFCASSPPGQNNSPLHFGNGTRLTVT.

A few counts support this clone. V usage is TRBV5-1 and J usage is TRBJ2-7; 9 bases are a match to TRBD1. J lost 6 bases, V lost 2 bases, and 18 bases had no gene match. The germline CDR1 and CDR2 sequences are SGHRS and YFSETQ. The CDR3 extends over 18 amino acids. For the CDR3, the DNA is TGCGCCAGCAGCTTAAACGGACCAACCGGGACAGGGAAGGTCGAGCAGTACTTC. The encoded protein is CASSLNGPTGTGKVEQYF.

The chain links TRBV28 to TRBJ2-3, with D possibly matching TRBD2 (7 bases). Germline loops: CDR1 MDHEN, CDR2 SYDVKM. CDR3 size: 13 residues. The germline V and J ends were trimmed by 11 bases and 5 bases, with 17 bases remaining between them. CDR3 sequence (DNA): TGTGCCTCTCTGGGGGGGCTTATAGATACGCAGTATTTT. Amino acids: CASLGGLIDTQYF.

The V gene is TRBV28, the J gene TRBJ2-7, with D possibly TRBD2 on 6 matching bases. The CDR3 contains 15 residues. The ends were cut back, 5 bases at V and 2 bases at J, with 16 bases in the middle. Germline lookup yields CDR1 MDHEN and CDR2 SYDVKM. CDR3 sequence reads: CASSQNLGSPYEQYF. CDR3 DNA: TGTGCCAGCAGTCAGAACCTCGGGAGTCCCTACGAGCAGTACTTC.

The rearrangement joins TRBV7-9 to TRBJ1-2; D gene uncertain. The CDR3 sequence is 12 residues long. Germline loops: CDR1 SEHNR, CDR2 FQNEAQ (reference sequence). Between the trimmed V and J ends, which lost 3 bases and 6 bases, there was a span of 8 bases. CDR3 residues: CASSFRSDGYTF. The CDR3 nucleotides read TGTGCCAGCAGCTTTAGGTCCGATGGCTACACCTTC.

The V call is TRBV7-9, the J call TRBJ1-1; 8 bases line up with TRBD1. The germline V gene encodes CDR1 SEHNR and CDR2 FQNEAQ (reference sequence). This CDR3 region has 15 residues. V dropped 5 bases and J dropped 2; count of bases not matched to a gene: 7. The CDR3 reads CASSPPQGANTEAFF. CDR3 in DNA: TGTGCCAGCAGCCCTCCCCAGGGGGCAAACACTGAAGCTTTCTTT.

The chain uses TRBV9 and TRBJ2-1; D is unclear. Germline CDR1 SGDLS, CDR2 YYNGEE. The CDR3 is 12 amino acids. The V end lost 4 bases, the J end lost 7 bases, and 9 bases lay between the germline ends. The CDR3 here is CASSTAGNEQFF. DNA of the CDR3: TGTGCCAGCAGCACCGCCGGGAATGAGCAGTTCTTC.

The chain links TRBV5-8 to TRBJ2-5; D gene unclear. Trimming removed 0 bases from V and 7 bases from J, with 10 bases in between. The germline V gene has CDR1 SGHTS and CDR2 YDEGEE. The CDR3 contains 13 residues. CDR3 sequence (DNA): TGTGCCAGCAGCTTGGTGATGGTAATGACCCAGTACTTC. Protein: CASSLVMVMTQYF. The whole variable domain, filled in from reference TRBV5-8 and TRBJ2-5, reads EAGVTQSPTHLIKTRGQQATLRCSPISGHTSVYWYQQALGLGLQFLLWYDEGEERNRGNFPPRFSGRQFPNYSSELNVNALELEDSALYLCASSLVMVMTQYFGPGTRLLVL.

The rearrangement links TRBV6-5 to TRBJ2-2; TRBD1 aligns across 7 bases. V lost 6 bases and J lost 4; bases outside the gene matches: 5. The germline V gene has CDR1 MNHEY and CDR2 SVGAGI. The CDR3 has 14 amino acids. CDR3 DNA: TGTGCCAGCAGACCGACAGGGTCCACCGGGGAGCTGTTTTTT. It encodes CASRPTGSTGELFF.

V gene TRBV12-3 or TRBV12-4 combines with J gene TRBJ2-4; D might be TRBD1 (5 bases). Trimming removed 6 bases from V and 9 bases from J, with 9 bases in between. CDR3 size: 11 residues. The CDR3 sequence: CASRFDSIQYF. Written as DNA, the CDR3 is TGTGCCAGCAGATTTGACAGCATTCAGTACTTC.

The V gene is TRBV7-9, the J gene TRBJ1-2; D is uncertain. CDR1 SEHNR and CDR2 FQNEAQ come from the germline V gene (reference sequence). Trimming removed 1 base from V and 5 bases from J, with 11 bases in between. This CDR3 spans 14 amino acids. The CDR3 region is CASSLEFTPYGYTF. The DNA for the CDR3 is TGTGCCAGCAGCTTAGAATTCACCCCGTATGGCTACACCTTC.

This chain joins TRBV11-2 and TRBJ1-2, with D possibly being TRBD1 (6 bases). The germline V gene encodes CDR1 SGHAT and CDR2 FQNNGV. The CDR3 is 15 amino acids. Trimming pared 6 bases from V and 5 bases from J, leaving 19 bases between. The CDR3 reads CASRALGGARYGYTF. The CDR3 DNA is TGTGCCAGCAGGGCCCTGGGGGGGGCACGATATGGCTACACCTTC.

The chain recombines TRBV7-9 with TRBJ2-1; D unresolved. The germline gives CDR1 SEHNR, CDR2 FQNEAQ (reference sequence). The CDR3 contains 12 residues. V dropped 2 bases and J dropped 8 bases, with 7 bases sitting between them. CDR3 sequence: CASSLSGDEQFF. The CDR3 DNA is TGTGCCAGCAGCTTATCAGGAGATGAGCAGTTCTTC.

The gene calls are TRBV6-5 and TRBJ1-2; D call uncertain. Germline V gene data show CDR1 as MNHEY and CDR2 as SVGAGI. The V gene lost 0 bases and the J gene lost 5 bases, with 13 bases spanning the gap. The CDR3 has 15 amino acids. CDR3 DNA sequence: TGTGCCAGCAGTTACTCGAGAAGGGTTGGGTATGGCTACACCTTC. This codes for CASSYSRRVGYGYTF.

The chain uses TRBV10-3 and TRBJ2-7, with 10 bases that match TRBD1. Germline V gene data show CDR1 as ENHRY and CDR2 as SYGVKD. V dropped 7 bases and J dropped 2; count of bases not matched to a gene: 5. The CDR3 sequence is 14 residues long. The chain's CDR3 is CAITPGQGTYEQYF. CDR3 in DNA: TGTGCCATCACCCCGGGACAGGGGACCTACGAGCAGTACTTC.

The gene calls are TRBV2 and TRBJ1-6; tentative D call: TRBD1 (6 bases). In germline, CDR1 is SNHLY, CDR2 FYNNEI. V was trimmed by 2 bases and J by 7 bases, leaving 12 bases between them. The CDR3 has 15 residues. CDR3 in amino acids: CASSERGVFNSPLHF. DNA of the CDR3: TGTGCCAGCAGTGAAAGGGGGGTATTCAATTCACCCCTCCACTTT.

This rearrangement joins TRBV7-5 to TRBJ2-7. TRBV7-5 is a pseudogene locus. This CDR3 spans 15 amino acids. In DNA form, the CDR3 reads TGTGTCAGAAGTGATCACTCAGACGTAGCCTACGAGCAGTACTTC. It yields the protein CVRSDHSDVAYEQYF.